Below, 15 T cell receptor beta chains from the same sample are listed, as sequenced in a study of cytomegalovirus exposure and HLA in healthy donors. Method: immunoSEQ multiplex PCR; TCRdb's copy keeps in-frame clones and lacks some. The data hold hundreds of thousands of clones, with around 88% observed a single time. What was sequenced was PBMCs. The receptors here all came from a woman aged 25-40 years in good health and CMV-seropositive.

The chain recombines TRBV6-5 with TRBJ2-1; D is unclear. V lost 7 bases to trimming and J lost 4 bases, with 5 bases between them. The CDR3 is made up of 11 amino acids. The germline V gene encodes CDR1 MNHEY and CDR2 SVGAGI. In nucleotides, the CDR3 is TGTGCCAGCACAGATTACAATGAGCAGTTCTTC. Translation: CASTDYNEQFF.

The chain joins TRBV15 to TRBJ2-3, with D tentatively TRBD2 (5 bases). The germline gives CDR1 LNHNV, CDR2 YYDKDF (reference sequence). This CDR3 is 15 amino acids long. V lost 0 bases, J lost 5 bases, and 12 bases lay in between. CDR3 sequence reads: CATSRDTGGGDTQYF. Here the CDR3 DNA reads TGTGCCACCAGCAGAGATACCGGCGGAGGAGATACGCAGTATTTT.

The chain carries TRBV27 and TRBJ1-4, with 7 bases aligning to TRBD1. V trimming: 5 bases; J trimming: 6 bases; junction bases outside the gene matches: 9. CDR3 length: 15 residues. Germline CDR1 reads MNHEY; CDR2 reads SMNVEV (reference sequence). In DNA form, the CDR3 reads TGTGCCAGCAGTGCCTGGGACAGCCCCTATGAAAAACTGTTTTTT. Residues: CASSAWDSPYEKLFF. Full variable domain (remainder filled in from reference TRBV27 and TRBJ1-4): EAQVTQNPRYLITVTGKKLTVTCSQNMNHEYMSWYRQDPGLGLRQIYYSMNVEVTDKGDVPEGYKVSRKEKRNFPLILESPSPNQTSLYFCASSAWDSPYEKLFFGSGTQLSVL.

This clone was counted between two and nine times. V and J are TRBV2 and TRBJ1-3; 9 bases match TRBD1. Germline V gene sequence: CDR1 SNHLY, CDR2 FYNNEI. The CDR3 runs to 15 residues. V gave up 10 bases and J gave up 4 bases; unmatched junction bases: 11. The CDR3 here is CATGPGQGRGNTIYF. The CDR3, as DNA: TGTGCCACCGGGCCGGGACAGGGTCGGGGAAACACCATATATTTT. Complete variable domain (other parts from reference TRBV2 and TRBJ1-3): EPEVTQTPSHQVTQMGQEVILRCVPISNHLYFYWYRQILGQKVEFLVSFYNNEISEKSEIFDDQFSVERPDGSNFTLKIRSTKLEDSAMYFCATGPGQGRGNTIYFGEGSWLTVV.

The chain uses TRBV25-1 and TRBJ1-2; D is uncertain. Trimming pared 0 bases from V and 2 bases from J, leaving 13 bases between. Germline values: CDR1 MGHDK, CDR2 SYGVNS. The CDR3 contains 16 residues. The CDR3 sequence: CASSEYYPAQNYGYTF. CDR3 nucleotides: TGTGCCAGCAGTGAATATTACCCCGCGCAAAACTATGGCTACACCTTC.

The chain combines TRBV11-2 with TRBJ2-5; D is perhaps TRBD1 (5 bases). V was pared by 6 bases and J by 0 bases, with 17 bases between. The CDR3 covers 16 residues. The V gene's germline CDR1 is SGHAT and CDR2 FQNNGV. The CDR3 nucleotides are TGTGCCAGCAGTACTCGGACACAACCCCACCAAGAGACCCAGTACTTC. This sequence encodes CASSTRTQPHQETQYF.

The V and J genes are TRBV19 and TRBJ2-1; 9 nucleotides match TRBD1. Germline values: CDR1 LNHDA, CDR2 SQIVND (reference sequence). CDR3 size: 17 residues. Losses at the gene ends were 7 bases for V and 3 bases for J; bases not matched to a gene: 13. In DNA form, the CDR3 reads TGTGCCAGTAAGCCGGGACAGGGTTCCACCCTCTACAATGAGCAGTTCTTC. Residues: CASKPGQGSTLYNEQFF.

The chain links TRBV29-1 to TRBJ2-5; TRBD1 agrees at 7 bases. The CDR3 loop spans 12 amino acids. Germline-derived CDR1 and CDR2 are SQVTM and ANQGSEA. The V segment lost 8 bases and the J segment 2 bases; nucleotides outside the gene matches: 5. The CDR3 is CSYGQVQETQYF. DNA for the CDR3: TGCAGCTACGGACAGGTTCAAGAGACCCAGTACTTC.

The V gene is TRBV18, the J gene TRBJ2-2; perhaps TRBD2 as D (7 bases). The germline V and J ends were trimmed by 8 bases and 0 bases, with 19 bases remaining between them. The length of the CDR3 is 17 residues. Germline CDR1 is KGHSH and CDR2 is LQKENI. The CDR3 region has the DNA TGTGCCAGCGGGGGGGGCCTAAGGGCTCCGAACACCGGGGAGCTGTTTTTT. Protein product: CASGGGLRAPNTGELFF.

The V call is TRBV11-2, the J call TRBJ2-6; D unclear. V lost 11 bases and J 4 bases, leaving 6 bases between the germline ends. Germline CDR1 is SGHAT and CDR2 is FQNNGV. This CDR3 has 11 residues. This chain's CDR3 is CASVGANVLTF. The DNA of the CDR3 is TGTGCCTCGGTGGGGGCCAACGTCCTGACTTTC.

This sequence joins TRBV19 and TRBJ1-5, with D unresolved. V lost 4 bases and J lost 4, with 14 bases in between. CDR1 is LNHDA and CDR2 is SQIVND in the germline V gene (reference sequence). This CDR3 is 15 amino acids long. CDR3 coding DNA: TGTGCCAGTAGTACGGTCCGGGCGGGAAATCAGCCCCAGCATTTT. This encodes CASSTVRAGNQPQHF.

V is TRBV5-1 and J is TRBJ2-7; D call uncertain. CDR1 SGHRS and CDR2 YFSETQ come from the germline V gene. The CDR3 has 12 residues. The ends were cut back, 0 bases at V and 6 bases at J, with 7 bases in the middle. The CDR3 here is CASSLVSSEQYF. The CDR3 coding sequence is TGCGCCAGCAGCTTGGTATCGAGCGAGCAGTACTTC.

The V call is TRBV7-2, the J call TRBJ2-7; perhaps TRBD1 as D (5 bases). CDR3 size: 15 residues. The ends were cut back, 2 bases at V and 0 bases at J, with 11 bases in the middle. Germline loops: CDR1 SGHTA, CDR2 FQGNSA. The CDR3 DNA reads TGTGCCAGCAGCTTATGGGGCAGACTCTCCTACGAGCAGTACTTC. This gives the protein CASSLWGRLSYEQYF.

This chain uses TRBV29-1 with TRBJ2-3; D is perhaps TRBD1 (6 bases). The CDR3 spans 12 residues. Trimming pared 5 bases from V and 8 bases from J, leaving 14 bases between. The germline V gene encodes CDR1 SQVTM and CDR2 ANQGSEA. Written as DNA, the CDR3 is TGCAGCGTTTTGGGGGCGGTGGGTACGCAGTATTTT. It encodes CSVLGAVGTQYF.

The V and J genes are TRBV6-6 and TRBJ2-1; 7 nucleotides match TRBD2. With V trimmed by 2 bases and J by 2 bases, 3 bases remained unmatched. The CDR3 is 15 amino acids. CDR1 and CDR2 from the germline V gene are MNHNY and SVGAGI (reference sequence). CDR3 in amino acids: CASSYASGAYNEQFF. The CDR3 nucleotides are TGTGCCAGCAGTTACGCTAGCGGTGCCTACAATGAGCAGTTCTTC.